These T cell receptor beta chains were read from a single sample in a study of CD8 T cells in Susac syndrome. A single record per CDR3 protein comes from TCRdb applying MiXCR to the immunoSEQ multiplex PCR reads. There are over 350,000 distinct CDR3 sequences in the sample; approximately 85% occur only once, and roughly 0.11% lies in the top ten. The sequenced sample consisted of CD8+ T cells from PBMCs. Source of these receptors: a human donor with multiple sclerosis. CDR3s include the opening cysteine and the closing phenylalanine or tryptophan. The D gene is left open where the match is weak. Size values are once, few and many counts, or a class for expanded clones, and some rows have none.

>TRBJ2-7|NA|NA|TRBV12-3/TRBV12-4
TGTGCCAGCACCTCGATGGGGGCGGAGCAGTACTTC
CASTSMGAEQYF
>TRBJ2-5|NA|NA|TRBV7-9
TGTGCCAGCAGCCCCGATACTGAAGAGACCCAGTACTTC
CASSPDTEETQYF
>TRBJ2-1|TRBD2|NA|TRBV13
TGTGCCAGCAGCCATTATTCGGGGGGGCAGTCCTACAATGAGCAGTTCTTC
CASSHYSGGQSYNEQFF
>TRBJ2-3|NA|NA|TRBV29-1
TGCAGCGTTCGTGGAGGGGCCACAGATACGCAGTATTTT
CSVRGGATDTQYF
>TRBJ2-1|NA|NA|TRBV5-6
TGTGCCAGCAGTGAGGACGTCGCGGACAATGAGCAGTTCTTC
CASSEDVADNEQFF
>TRBJ1-5|NA|NA|TRBV30
TGTGCCTGGAGTCCCGACACAGGGAACAATCAGCCCCAGCATTTT
CAWSPDTGNNQPQHF
>TRBJ2-5|NA|few|TRBV7-6
TGTGCCAGCAGCTTAGAGGTGGGAGGGACCCAGTACTTC
CASSLEVGGTQYF
>TRBJ2-2|TRBD2|NA|TRBV6-5
TGTGCCAGCAGTTATTCTAGCGGGGGGGCTCCCGGGGAGCTGTTTTTT
CASSYSSGGAPGELFF
>TRBJ2-2|TRBD2|NA|TRBV12-3/TRBV12-4
TGTGCCAGCAGTTTATTAGGAGCGGGGGTCGACACCGGGGAGCTGTTTTTT
CASSLLGAGVDTGELFF
>TRBJ2-1|NA|NA|TRBV11-3
TGTGCCAGCAGCTTAACCCAGGGGGGAGACAATGAGCAGTTCTTC
CASSLTQGGDNEQFF
>TRBJ1-1|NA|NA|TRBV15
TGTGCCACCAGCAGACCCGGGAACACTGAAGCTTTCTTT
CATSRPGNTEAFF
>TRBJ1-1|NA|NA|TRBV7-6
TGTGCCAGCAGCTCGGCTTCCACAAAACATGAAGCTTTCTTT
CASSSASTKHEAFF
>TRBJ2-2|NA|NA|TRBV19
TGTGCCAGTAGTATGCATGAAGGGCCGGGCGCGAACACCGGGGAGCTGTTTTTT
CASSMHEGPGANTGELFF
>TRBJ2-7|TRBD1|NA|TRBV4-1
TGCGCCAGCAGCCAAGGGCAGGGGGCAGTCTACGAGCAGTACTTC
CASSQGQGAVYEQYF
>TRBJ1-1|TRBD1|NA|TRBV11-3
TGTGCCAGCAGCTTAAATACAGGGGGGAACACTGAAGCTTTCTTT
CASSLNTGGNTEAFF
>TRBJ2-7|NA|NA|TRBV6-1
TGTGCCAGCAGTGAGCGCAGCCCCTACGAGCAGTACTTC
CASSERSPYEQYF
>TRBJ2-1|TRBD2|once|TRBV4-1
TGCGCCAGCAGCCAAGAGGGACTAGCGGAGCAGTTCTTC
CASSQEGLAEQFF
>TRBJ1-1|NA|NA|TRBV27
TGTGCCAGCAGTTTAGAACAGGGGAACACTGAAGCTTTCTTT
CASSLEQGNTEAFF
>TRBJ2-2|NA|NA|TRBV19
TGTGCCAGTAGTATAAGTTCCGGGGAGCTGTTTTTT
CASSISSGELFF
>TRBJ2-1|TRBD2|NA|TRBV28
TGTGCCAGCAGCTACTCCCCAAGCGGGAGGGCCGTCTACAATGAGCAGTTCTTC
CASSYSPSGRAVYNEQFF
>TRBJ1-2|NA|NA|TRBV12-3/TRBV12-4
TGTGCCAGCGAACATGTGGGGGGGGATGGCTACACCTTC
CASEHVGGDGYTF
>TRBJ2-3|NA|NA|TRBV30
TGTGCCTGGACCTTAAAATGGGGCGGTCAGGATACGCAGTATTTT
CAWTLKWGGQDTQYF
>TRBJ2-2|TRBD2|NA|TRBV5-1
TGCGCCAGCAGCGTACAGGAAAACCTCGCGGGAGGGCTGTTTTTT
CASSVQENLAGGLFF
>TRBJ2-1|TRBD2|NA|TRBV2
TGTGCCAGCAGTGAATACCCTAGCGGTAAGGTCAATGAGCAGTTCTTC
CASSEYPSGKVNEQFF
>TRBJ1-5|NA|few|TRBV27
TGTGCCAGCAGTGCCTTGGGGGGCAATCAGCCCCAGCATTTT
CASSALGGNQPQHF
>TRBJ2-2|NA|NA|TRBV2
TGTGCCAGCAATTATCTGATGAACACCGGGGAGCTGTTTTTT
CASNYLMNTGELFF
>TRBJ1-1|NA|NA|TRBV5-6
TGTGCCAGCAGCTTTAATGTTGGGGGCCGGACTGAAGCTTTCTTT
CASSFNVGGRTEAFF
>TRBJ2-7|TRBD2|NA|TRBV6-1
TGTGCCAGCAACTCACCGGGACTAGCTTGGGAGCAGTACTTC
CASNSPGLAWEQYF
>TRBJ2-5|TRBD2|NA|TRBV12-3/TRBV12-4
TGTGCCAGCAGTTTGACTAGCAGCGTTCTCCTACAAGAGACCCAGTACTTC
CASSLTSSVLLQETQYF
>TRBJ2-7|NA|NA|TRBV6-1
TGTGCCAGCAGTCTCCTGGGGCATGGGAGCTCCTACGAGCAGTACTTC
CASSLLGHGSSYEQYF
>TRBJ2-7|TRBD1|few|TRBV12-3/TRBV12-4
TGTGCCAGCAGTTTGGGGACAGGGTCCCCCTACGAGCAGTACTTC
CASSLGTGSPYEQYF
>TRBJ1-1|TRBD1|NA|TRBV10-2
TGCGCCAGCTCAGGGACAGGGAAGGGTGGGGCTGAAGCTTTCTTT
CASSGTGKGGAEAFF
>TRBJ2-1|NA|NA|TRBV2
TGTGCCAGCAGTGGGGGCAGGGAGTTTGACAATGAGCAGTTCTTC
CASSGGREFDNEQFF
>TRBJ1-2|NA|NA|TRBV5-6
TGTGCCAGCATTTACGGGACCACAGACCCCGGGGATGGCTACACCTTC
CASIYGTTDPGDGYTF
>TRBJ2-5|TRBD2|once|TRBV3-1
TGTGCCAGCAGCCCCCCCCTAGCGGGGGGGCTAGTAGTAGAGACCCAGTACTTC
CASSPPLAGGLVVETQYF
>TRBJ2-7|NA|NA|TRBV7-9
TGTGCCAGCAGCTTAGCGGTAGGGCCCTCCTACGAGCAGTACTTC
CASSLAVGPSYEQYF
>TRBJ2-7|TRBD1|once|TRBV7-9
TGTGCCAGCAGCCACCGGACAGGGGAGTACGAGCAGTACTTC
CASSHRTGEYEQYF
>TRBJ1-2|NA|NA|TRBV29-1
TGCAGCGTTGATGAAAAGCTTGATGGCTACACCTTC
CSVDEKLDGYTF
>TRBJ1-3|NA|NA|TRBV10-3
TGTGCCATCAGTGACCCAACCCTCACGTGGTTAAACACCATATATTTT
CAISDPTLTWLNTIYF
>TRBJ1-5|TRBD1|NA|TRBV27
TGTGCCAGCAGTTTATCCGGACAGGGGGGAAAGCAGCCCCAGCATTTT
CASSLSGQGGKQPQHF
>TRBJ1-1|NA|NA|TRBV25-1
TGTGCCACCAGCGGCAGCATGAACACTGAAGCTTTCTTT
CATSGSMNTEAFF
>TRBJ2-4|NA|NA|TRBV27
TGTGCCAGCAGTCCGAGACAGGCTTCGTTGGACATTCAGTACTTC
CASSPRQASLDIQYF
>TRBJ2-5|NA|NA|TRBV27
TGTGCCAGCAGTTCCCCGCGAGAGGGAGAGACCCAGTACTTC
CASSSPREGETQYF
>TRBJ2-3|TRBD2|NA|TRBV27
TGTGCCAGCAGTGCCATTCTTAGCGGGAGACTAGATACGCAGTATTTT
CASSAILSGRLDTQYF
>TRBJ2-2|NA|NA|TRBV30
TGTGCCTGGAGGAGCGGCAACACCGGGGAGCTGTTTTTT
CAWRSGNTGELFF
>TRBJ2-7|NA|NA|TRBV12-3/TRBV12-4
TGTGCCAGCAGGGGAAGGGGCTACGAGCAGTACTTC
CASRGRGYEQYF
>TRBJ1-1|TRBD1|NA|TRBV5-1
TGCGCCAGCACCGACAGGGAAATGAACACTGAAGCTTTCTTT
CASTDREMNTEAFF
>TRBJ1-1|NA|NA|TRBV7-9
TGTGCCAGCAGCTTAGCGGGGCGGCCTAAAGCTTTCTTT
CASSLAGRPKAFF
>TRBJ1-2|TRBD1|NA|TRBV25-1
TGTGCCAGCAGTGGATGGACAGGGAGAATCTCTGGCTACACCTTC
CASSGWTGRISGYTF
>TRBJ1-1|NA|NA|TRBV19
TGTGCCAGCTGTGGGGGAAGCACTGAAGCTTTCTTT
CASCGGSTEAFF
>TRBJ2-7|TRBD2|NA|TRBV11-2
TGTGCCAGCAGCCCCTGGACTAGCGGGGGGGCTTCCTACGAGCAGTACTTC
CASSPWTSGGASYEQYF
>TRBJ2-2|TRBD1|NA|TRBV12-3/TRBV12-4
TGTGCCAGCAGTTCCGACGACAGGGGGCAGGCCGGGGAGCTGTTTTTT
CASSSDDRGQAGELFF